This T cell receptor (beta chain) derives from a study of blood T cell repertoires in COVID-19. Profiling relied on immunoSEQ multiplex PCR, and the TCRdb table lists in-frame clones only, not all of them. The data contain about 200,000 clones, about 90% of them seen just once; the ten biggest clones take up 1.9%. Germline V gene sequence: CDR1 SQVTM, CDR2 ANQGSEA. CDR3 length: 15 amino acids. V shed 7 bases and J 1 base; nucleotides not matched to a gene: 13. Specimen: peripheral blood. This receptor was identified in a man aged 35 to 55 with active or convalescent COVID-19. The rearrangement links TRBV29-1 to TRBJ2-7, with 7 bases lining up with TRBD1. This CDR3 is CSALLTGSPSYEQYF. CDR3 nucleotide sequence: TGCAGCGCCCTTCTGACAGGGTCTCCTTCCTACGAGCAGTACTTC.